These 25 T cell receptor beta chains share one sample of origin, sequenced in a study of cytomegalovirus exposure and HLA in healthy donors. Primers: 60 Vbeta forward and 13 Jbeta reverse. Some clones are missing from TCRdb's copy, which holds only in-frame ones; the method was immunoSEQ multiplex PCR. The sample carries around 150,000 clones, around 76% recorded once. The sample comprised PBMCs. Every receptor here comes from a girl between 5 and 17 years old in good health and CMV-seropositive.

This clone was observed a few times. The chain employs TRBV9 and TRBJ1-1; D possibly corresponds to TRBD1 (6 bases). Germline CDR1 and CDR2: SGDLS and YYNGEE. The CDR3 runs 14 residues. Trimming removed 0 bases at V and 4 bases at J, with 10 bases between. CDR3 amino acids: CASSVGQALTEAFF. CDR3 sequence (DNA): TGTGCCAGCAGCGTAGGACAGGCGCTCACTGAAGCTTTCTTT.

The chain uses TRBV7-8 and TRBJ2-7; no clear D. V was shortened by 3 bases and J by 0 bases, with 6 bases between the two germline ends. The CDR3 sequence is 13 residues long. Germline values: CDR1 SGHVS, CDR2 FQNEAQ. The chain's CDR3 is CASSLGHSYEQYF. DNA for the CDR3: TGTGCCAGCAGCTTGGGCCACTCCTACGAGCAGTACTTC.

The V and J genes are TRBV5-1 and TRBJ2-2; 14 positions match TRBD2. Germline trimming cut 0 bases from V and 4 bases from J; bases unmatched to any gene: 2. In germline, CDR1 is SGHRS, CDR2 YFSETQ. The CDR3 has 17 amino acids. CDR3 residues: CASSLEGLAGVTGELFF. CDR3 nucleotide sequence: TGCGCCAGCAGCTTGGAGGGACTAGCGGGGGTCACCGGGGAGCTGTTTTTT.

The rearrangement links TRBV19 to TRBJ2-5; TRBD1 matches 10 bases. The CDR3 consists of 12 residues. V was pared by 9 bases and J by 5 bases, with 3 bases of the junction left unmatched. Per germline, CDR1 LNHDA and CDR2 SQIVND (reference sequence). The CDR3 DNA reads TGTGCCAGCGGACAGGGGGGGGAGACCCAGTACTTC. Translated, it gives CASGQGGETQYF. The full variable domain, its missing parts supplied by reference TRBV19 and TRBJ2-5, is DGGITQSPKYLFRKEGQNVTLSCEQNLNHDAMYWYRQDPGQGLRLIYYSQIVNDFQKGDIAEGYSVSREKKESFPLTVTSAQKNPTAFYLCASGQGGETQYFGPGTRLLVL.

This clone was observed a single time. The V gene is TRBV11-1, the J gene TRBJ2-7, with 8 bases aligning to TRBD2. Germline V lookup: CDR1 SGHAT, CDR2 FQDESV (reference sequence). Germline trimming cut 2 bases from V and 1 base from J; bases unmatched to any gene: 4. This CDR3 spans 15 amino acids. CDR3 region: CASSLTGGTSYEQYF. The CDR3 nucleotides are TGTGCCAGCAGCTTAACGGGGGGGACATCCTACGAGCAGTACTTC.

V gene TRBV6-5 combines with J gene TRBJ2-5, with TRBD2 as a possible D gene (6 bases). The J call is uncertain, as TRBJ2-7 better fits the DNA end. The CDR3 is 15 residues long. Germline V gene sequence: CDR1 MNHEY, CDR2 SVGAGI. The CDR3 DNA reads TGTGCCAGCAGCCGGGGAGGAGGACTCTCCTACGAGCAGTACTTC. Translation gives CASSRGGGLSYEQYF.

The rearrangement uses TRBV7-2 and TRBJ1-1; D is uncertain. Trimming shortened V by 6 bases and J by 5 bases, and 19 bases separated the two germline ends. This CDR3 has 15 amino acids. Germline CDR1 SGHTA, CDR2 FQGNSA. CDR3 in DNA: TGTGCCAGCAGACCGGGTCCGGATACTGTGACTGAAGCTTTCTTT. Translating gives CASRPGPDTVTEAFF.

The CDR3 spells CASSLLGLAGGVTDTQYF. The CDR3, as DNA: TGTGCCAGCAGCTTGTTGGGTCTAGCGGGGGGGGTCACAGATACGCAGTATTTT. The genes are TRBV5-6 and TRBJ2-3, with 12 bases lining up with TRBD2. This CDR3 contains 18 residues. Germline V gene data show CDR1 as SGHDT and CDR2 as YYEEEE. Trimming removed 1 base from V and 2 bases from J; junction bases left unmatched: 8.

This rearrangement joins TRBV11-2 to TRBJ1-1; the D is unclear. Germline V lookup: CDR1 SGHAT, CDR2 FQNNGV. Trimming removed 0 bases at V and 11 bases at J, with 10 bases between. The CDR3 has 12 residues. The DNA of the CDR3 is TGTGCCAGCAGCTTAGATCGGGTTGTGGCTTTCTTT. Protein sequence: CASSLDRVVAFF.

The chain uses TRBV9 and TRBJ2-2; D is perhaps TRBD2 (6 bases). The CDR3 is 15 amino acids. The germline V gene encodes CDR1 SGDLS and CDR2 YYNGEE. V was pared by 7 bases and J by 5 bases, with 18 bases between. The DNA of the CDR3 is TGTGCCAGCGGGCGGGGTCCTCCGAGGACCGGGGAGCTGTTTTTT. Amino acids: CASGRGPPRTGELFF.

As DNA, the CDR3 is TGCGCCAGCAGCTTGGTATTCGGGGGAGGTACTGAAGCTTTCTTT. Translated: CASSLVFGGGTEAFF. V is TRBV5-1 and J is TRBJ1-1, with D possibly TRBD1 on 5 matching bases. The ends were cut back, 0 bases at V and 5 bases at J, with 14 bases in the middle. CDR3 size: 15 residues. The germline V gene has CDR1 SGHRS and CDR2 YFSETQ.

This clone has only one observation. V gene TRBV5-6 combines with J gene TRBJ1-2, with D unclear. Germline assignment: CDR1 SGHDT and CDR2 YYEEEE. This CDR3 spans 13 amino acids. Trimming removed 1 base at V and 1 base at J, with 5 bases between. CDR3 DNA sequence: TGTGCCAGCAGCTTGAGTAGTAACTATGGCTACACCTTC. It encodes CASSLSSNYGYTF.

J is TRBJ1-5 and V is TRBV29-1; possibly TRBD1 for D (6 bases). The CDR3 covers 15 residues. In germline, CDR1 is SQVTM, CDR2 ANQGSEA. The V end was cut by 3 bases, the J end by 6 bases, with 18 bases between. This CDR3 reads CSVDAKYRVSQPQHF. In nucleotides, the CDR3 is TGCAGCGTTGACGCGAAATACAGGGTAAGTCAGCCCCAGCATTTT.

The chain joins TRBV6-5 to TRBJ2-1; TRBD1 agrees at 7 bases. Trimming took 0 bases from V and 3 from J; bases not matched to a gene: 2. The CDR3 runs to 15 residues. Germline V gene data show CDR1 as MNHEY and CDR2 as SVGAGI. The CDR3 DNA reads as TGTGCCAGCAGTTACTCGGGACAGAACTACAATGAGCAGTTCTTC. Protein: CASSYSGQNYNEQFF.

The V and J genes are TRBV29-1 and TRBJ2-1; possible D gene TRBD1, 5 bases. Per the germline V gene, CDR1 is SQVTM and CDR2 is ANQGSEA. The CDR3 totals 15 residues. V shed 1 base and J shed 1 base, with 11 bases lying between them. The CDR3 bases are TGCAGCGTTGAAGTAGGGGATAGGTCCTACAATGAGCAGTTCTTC. Translation: CSVEVGDRSYNEQFF.

The gene calls are TRBV28 and TRBJ2-7; no definite D call. This CDR3 spans 13 amino acids. Trimming left V 6 bases short and J 4 bases short, with 13 bases between. Germline V gives CDR1 MDHEN, CDR2 SYDVKM. CDR3 DNA sequence: TGTGCCAGCAGCCCGCCGTCAGTTTACGAGCAGTACTTC. It codes for CASSPPSVYEQYF.

Only one count was recorded for this clone. The chain couples TRBV27 to TRBJ2-5; TRBD1 is a possible D gene (6 bases). Trimming took 2 bases from V and 4 from J, leaving 14 bases between them. The CDR3 spans 15 residues. Germline CDR1 and CDR2: MNHEY and SMNVEV (reference sequence). The CDR3: CASSLGGAWIETQYF. The CDR3 coding sequence is TGTGCCAGCAGTTTAGGGGGCGCGTGGATAGAGACCCAGTACTTC.

This chain uses TRBV6-6 with TRBJ1-5; 10 bases fit TRBD1. Germline-derived CDR1 and CDR2 are MNHNY and SVGAGI (reference sequence). The CDR3 totals 13 residues. V gave up 11 bases and J gave up 6 bases; unmatched junction bases: 7. CDR3 bases: TGTGCCGTGGCCGGGACAGGGGTTCAGCCCCAGCATTTT. It specifies CAVAGTGVQPQHF.

This clone was counted a single time. The V gene is TRBV5-1, the J gene TRBJ2-5; TRBD1 matches 8 bases. Germline V lookup: CDR1 SGHRS, CDR2 YFSETQ. V trimming: 4 bases; J trimming: 0 bases; junction bases outside the gene matches: 5. The CDR3 length is 15 residues. The CDR3 reads CASSPTGVYQETQYF. Written as DNA, the CDR3 is TGCGCCAGCAGCCCGACAGGGGTTTACCAAGAGACCCAGTACTTC.

This clone was observed once. This chain connects TRBV7-2 to TRBJ1-1; no clear D gene. The CDR3 loop spans 14 amino acids. Trimming cost V 5 bases and J 3 bases, with 13 bases left between them. The germline gives CDR1 SGHTA, CDR2 FQGNSA. Written as DNA, the CDR3 is TGTGCCAGCAGCACGCGACGGGGTCACACTGAAGCTTTCTTT. It translates to CASSTRRGHTEAFF.

This clone was seen just once. The chain couples TRBV15 to TRBJ1-2; 7 bases fit TRBD1. The germline V gene has CDR1 LNHNV and CDR2 YYDKDF (reference sequence). This CDR3 is built from 13 residues. V was pared by 3 bases and J by 3 bases, with 1 base of the junction left unmatched. CDR3 region: CATSSRGDYGYTF. The CDR3 DNA reads TGTGCCACCAGCAGCAGGGGGGACTATGGCTACACCTTC.

The chain couples TRBV2 to TRBJ1-3; TRBD1 matches 9 bases. Germline assignment: CDR1 SNHLY and CDR2 FYNNEI. This CDR3 has 14 residues. V dropped 6 bases and J dropped 4; count of bases not matched to a gene: 4. The CDR3 nucleotides are TGTGCCAGCAGGTGGACAGGGGTCGGAAACACCATATATTTT. Amino acids: CASRWTGVGNTIYF.

A remark on this clone: Different DNA sequences within this sample yield the same CDR3. The gene calls are TRBV28 and TRBJ2-7, with 8 nucleotides matching TRBD1. CDR3 length: 14 amino acids. With 5 bases clipped from V and 4 bases from J, the junction kept 7 bases outside the gene matches. CDR1 and CDR2 (germline): MDHEN, SYDVKM. Here the CDR3 reads CASSPGQGTYEQYF. The CDR3 coding sequence is TGTGCCAGCAGTCCCGGACAGGGTACGTACGAGCAGTACTTC.

This clone was detected a few times. The rearrangement uses TRBV10-3 and TRBJ2-7; possible D gene TRBD1, 5 bases. CDR1 and CDR2 from the germline V gene are ENHRY and SYGVKD. This CDR3 has 15 amino acids. Trimming took 4 bases from V and 1 from J, leaving 14 bases between them. In DNA, the CDR3 is TGTGCCATCAGTGGCGGTTCAGGGCAATCCTACGAGCAGTACTTC. The encoded protein is CAISGGSGQSYEQYF.

This clone occurred a few times. V gene TRBV29-1 combines with J gene TRBJ2-3, with 10 nucleotides matching TRBD1. This CDR3 has 16 residues. Per the germline V gene, CDR1 is SQVTM and CDR2 is ANQGSEA. The V segment lost 4 bases and the J segment 5 bases; nucleotides outside the gene matches: 12. The chain's CDR3 is CSVGGTGVWSVDTQYF. CDR3 in DNA: TGCAGCGTTGGTGGGACAGGGGTATGGTCGGTAGATACGCAGTATTTT.